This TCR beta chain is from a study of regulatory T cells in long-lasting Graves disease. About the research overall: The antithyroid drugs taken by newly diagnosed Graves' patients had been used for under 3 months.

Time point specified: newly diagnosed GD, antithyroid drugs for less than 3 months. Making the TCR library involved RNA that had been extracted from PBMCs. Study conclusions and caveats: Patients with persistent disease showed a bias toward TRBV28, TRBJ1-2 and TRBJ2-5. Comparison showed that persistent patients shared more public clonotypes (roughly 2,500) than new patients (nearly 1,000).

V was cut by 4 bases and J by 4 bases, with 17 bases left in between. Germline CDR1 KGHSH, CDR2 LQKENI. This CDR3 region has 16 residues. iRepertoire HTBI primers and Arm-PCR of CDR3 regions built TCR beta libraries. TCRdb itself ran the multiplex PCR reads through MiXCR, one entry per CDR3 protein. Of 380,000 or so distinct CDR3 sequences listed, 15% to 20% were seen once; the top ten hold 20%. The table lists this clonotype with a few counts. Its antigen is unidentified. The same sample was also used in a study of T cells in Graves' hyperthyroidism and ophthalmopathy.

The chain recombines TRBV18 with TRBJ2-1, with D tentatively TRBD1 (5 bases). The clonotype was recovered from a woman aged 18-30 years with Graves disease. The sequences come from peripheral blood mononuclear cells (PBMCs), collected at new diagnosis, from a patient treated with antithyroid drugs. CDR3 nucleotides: TGTGCCAGCTCACTACGACAGCATAATAAATACAATGAGCAGTTCTTC. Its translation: CASSLRQHNKYNEQFF.